What follows is one T cell receptor beta chain and its context. V lost 6 bases, J lost 7 bases, and 18 bases lay in between. In germline, CDR1 is DFQATT, CDR2 SNEGSKA (reference sequence). The CDR3 is 14 residues long. The sample comes from a study of human T cells and chemical hapten exposure. TCRdb fed the RACE reads into MiXCR, producing one record per CDR3 protein. This sample carries fewer than 130,000 distinct CDR3 sequences, 9.5% to 12% of them seen once, and the ten largest clones take around 3.4%. The sample's time point: patch test 1, 2 weeks after DPC sensitization. Noted treatment: therapeutic diphenylcyclopropenone sensitization with weekly scalp DPC.

The origin of this receptor is a woman in her 40s with alopecia areata. Some clones in this sample may be carry-over from other donors' samples. The V call is TRBV20-1, the J call TRBJ2-2; D is possibly TRBD1 or TRBD2 (5 bases each). The material was whole blood, obtained in connection with sensitization to the hapten diphenylcyclopropenone (DPC). CDR3 nucleotides: TGCAGTGCCCATCCTACCGGGGCGATCGGGGAGCTGTTTTTT. It yields the protein CSAHPTGAIGELFF.